These T cell receptor beta chains were read from a single sample in a study of cytomegalovirus exposure and HLA in healthy donors. Produced via immunoSEQ multiplex PCR; TCRdb's table is partial and in-frame only. Among under 300,000 clones, approximately 86% were seen once, and the ten largest hold 0.95% to 1.5%. Sequenced input: PBMCs. These receptors were collected from a woman aged 30 to 39 in good health and CMV-seropositive. Both conserved end residues are part of each CDR3.

13 | TRBV30 | CAQGTSGRSEQFF
15 | TRBV19 | CASSSRDYFTDTQYF
14 | TRBV30 | CAWRAGGNTGELFF
16 | TRBV5-1 | CASSQEQGSVLPGQYF
13 | TRBV7-8 | CASSLVRETEAFF
16 | TRBV9 | CASSPYTSGTRDEQFF
13 | TRBV11-2 | CASSLGPQETQYF
14 | TRBV5-4 | CASSPTGTSIEQFF
12 | TRBV7-9 | CASAGGNQPQHF
17 | TRBV5-1 | CASSLGVRRFSNTEAFF
15 | TRBV10-2 | CASSDVPGGDTEAFF
15 | TRBV9 | CASSVFGEPTDTQYF
14 | TRBV5-6 | CASSRDRNLYEQYF
16 | TRBV5-1 | CASSLVLAGGPNEQFF
14 | TRBV5-1 | CASSLAGGTGELFF
14 | TRBV29-1 | CSVSGTSNTGELFF
15 | TRBV19 | CASSPGGLPPLGYTF
10 | TRBV19 | CASSRGGYTF
14 | TRBV7-3 | CASSSGLLTDTQYF
12 | TRBV13 | CASSKTSYEQYF
13 | TRBV6-1 | CASHGQVREKLFF
14 | TRBV6-5 | CASSSAESTDTQYF
13 | TRBV27 | CASSGLAGETQYF
15 | TRBV6-4 | CASTADREGTGELFF
14 | TRBV6-4 | CASSSGQSPDTQYF
12 | TRBV29-1 | CSAAGGGNTIYF
14 | TRBV6-4 | CASSETGTGFGQFF
16 | TRBV7-2 | CASSPGNGRAYNEQFF
17 | TRBV5-1 | CASSLAASAGVTDTQYF
15 | TRBV7-9 | CASSLITGVQETQYF
16 | TRBV11-2 | CASSHLGTGENYGYTF
14 | TRBV4-2 | CASSQEGQGYEQYF
13 | TRBV19 | CASRWGATGELFF
15 | TRBV5-1 | CASSLSGQGNQPQHF
16 | TRBV28 | CASSLSGRGSNQPQHF
17 | TRBV4-2 | CASSQDPSGTSYNEQFF
15 | TRBV7-2 | CASSWGGPPGAEQFF
15 | TRBV19 | CASRGWVAGSHEQFF
13 | TRBV27 | CASSLAGNYEQYF
16 | TRBV19 | CASSIGASGKGSEQFF
16 | TRBV5-1 | CASSLVPDITLGEQFF
16 | TRBV5-1 | CASSLKEIATNEKLFF
15 | TRBV5-1 | CASSRDSGTNEKLFF